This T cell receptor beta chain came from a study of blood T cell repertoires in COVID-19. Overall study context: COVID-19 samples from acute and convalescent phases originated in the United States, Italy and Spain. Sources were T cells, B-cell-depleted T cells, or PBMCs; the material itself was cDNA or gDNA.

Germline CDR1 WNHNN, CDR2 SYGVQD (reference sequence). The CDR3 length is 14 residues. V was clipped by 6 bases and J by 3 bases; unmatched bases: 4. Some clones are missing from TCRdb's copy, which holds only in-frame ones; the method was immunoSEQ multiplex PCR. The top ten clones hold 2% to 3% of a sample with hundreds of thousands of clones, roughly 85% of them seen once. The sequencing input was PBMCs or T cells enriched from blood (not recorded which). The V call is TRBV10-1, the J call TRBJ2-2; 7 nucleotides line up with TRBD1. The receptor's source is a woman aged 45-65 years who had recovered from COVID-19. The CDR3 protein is CASSWDSYTGELFF. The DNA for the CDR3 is TGCGCCAGCAGCTGGGACAGCTACACCGGGGAGCTGTTTTTT.